The 16 T cell receptor beta chains below all came from one sample that was sequenced in a study of early T cells in non-severe SARS-CoV-2 infection. TCRdb used MiXCR to reprocess the 5' RACE reads, holding one entry per CDR3 protein. The sample lists 45,000 to 75,000 distinct CDR3 sequences, around 5.2% occurring once. Sequenced: whole blood. Receptors were obtained from an adult who was a healthcare worker with PCR-confirmed SARS-CoV-2 infection or an uninfected control (not recorded which).

The J gene is TRBJ2-1, the V gene TRBV29-1; tentatively, D is TRBD2 (6 bases). Trimming cost V 2 bases and J 3 bases, with 14 bases left between them. CDR1 SQVTM and CDR2 ANQGSEA come from the germline V gene. The CDR3 spans 15 residues. The CDR3 loop is CSVEYLGTGYNEQFF. CDR3 bases: TGCAGCGTTGAATATCTTGGGACTGGCTACAATGAGCAGTTCTTC.

The chain combines TRBV6-5 with TRBJ2-3, with 7 bases matching TRBD1. Trimming took 0 bases from V and 3 from J; bases not matched to a gene: 6. CDR3 length: 16 residues. The germline V gene encodes CDR1 MNHEY and CDR2 SVGAGI. The CDR3: CASSYSRQGWTDTQYF. In DNA form, the CDR3 reads TGTGCCAGCAGTTACTCCCGACAGGGTTGGACAGATACGCAGTATTTT.

In its sample, this clonotype was seen many times. The rearrangement joins TRBV6-1 to TRBJ2-1, with 12 bases identical to TRBD2. The J segment lost 3 bases and the V segment lost 6 bases, leaving 3 bases of the junction unmatched. Germline V gene lookup returns CDR1 MNHNS and CDR2 SASEGT. CDR3 length: 15 residues. The CDR3 loop reads CASSETSGGYNEQFF. The CDR3 DNA sequence: TGTGCCAGCAGCGAGACTAGCGGGGGCTACAATGAGCAGTTCTTC.

This clonotype has only a few counts. The chain carries TRBV2 and TRBJ2-5; D possibly corresponds to TRBD2 (5 bases). Germline V gene sequence: CDR1 SNHLY, CDR2 FYNNEI. The CDR3 runs 13 residues. Trimming removed 5 bases from V and 3 bases from J, with 10 bases in between. The CDR3 is CASSFSVEETQYF. CDR3 sequence (DNA): TGTGCCAGCAGTTTTAGCGTGGAAGAGACCCAGTACTTC.

At least ten counts were recorded for this clonotype. Here the CDR3 DNA reads TGTGCCAGCAGTCCCCTCGGCGGAAACACTGAAGCTTTCTTT. It encodes CASSPLGGNTEAFF. The V and J genes are TRBV12-3 or TRBV12-4 and TRBJ1-1, with D uncertain. This CDR3 has 14 amino acids. V lost 5 bases to trimming and J lost 2 bases, with 12 bases between them.

This clonotype has more than one count but fewer than ten. Written as DNA, the CDR3 is TGTGCCAGCAGTTCCCCCCTTATGGCGGGTACTTACAATGAGCAGTTCTTC. Translated: CASSSPLMAGTYNEQFF. The genes are TRBV28 and TRBJ2-1; TRBD2 is a possible D gene (5 bases). Looked up from germline, CDR1 is MDHEN and CDR2 is SYDVKM. This CDR3 is 17 amino acids long. V shed 4 bases and J shed 4 bases, with 20 bases lying between them. Full variable domain (outside the CDR3, taken from reference TRBV28 and TRBJ2-1): DVKVTQSSRYLVKRTGEKVFLECVQDMDHENMFWYRQDPGLGLRLIYFSYDVKMKEKGDIPEGYSVSREKKERFSLILESASTNQTSMYLCASSSPLMAGTYNEQFFGPGTRLTVL.

This clonotype came up a few times. The rearrangement uses TRBV19 and TRBJ2-1, with a tentative D call TRBD2 (6 bases). CDR1 and CDR2 from the germline V gene are LNHDA and SQIVND (reference sequence). Trimming left V 7 bases short and J 8 bases short, with 15 bases between. The CDR3 sequence is 13 residues long. The DNA of the CDR3 is TGTGCCAGTAACGGAGGGCTCCAGGATGAGCAGTTCTTC. This translates into CASNGGLQDEQFF.

Ten or more counts support this clonotype. The chain employs TRBV20-1 and TRBJ2-1, with D possibly being TRBD1 or TRBD2 (5 bases each). The V gene's germline CDR1 is DFQATT and CDR2 SNEGSKA (reference sequence). The CDR3 is 14 residues long. V shed 5 bases and J shed 1 base, with 12 bases lying between them. The chain's CDR3 is CSAGGSRSYNEQFF. For the CDR3, the DNA is TGCAGTGCTGGGGGATCGAGGTCCTACAATGAGCAGTTCTTC.

The V gene is TRBV7-2, the J gene TRBJ2-3, with TRBD1 identical over 7 bases. Per germline, CDR1 SGHTA and CDR2 FQGNSA. J was trimmed by 4 bases and V by 3 bases; bases with no gene match: 4. The CDR3 runs to 14 residues. CDR3 protein: CASSFSGGADTQYF. The CDR3 nucleotides read TGTGCCAGCAGCTTTTCAGGGGGTGCAGATACGCAGTATTTT.

This clonotype was seen only a few times. V and J are TRBV15 and TRBJ2-5; a possible D gene is TRBD1 (8 bases). The CDR3 has 15 amino acids. In germline, CDR1 is LNHNV, CDR2 YYDKDF (reference sequence). Trimming pared 5 bases from V and 5 bases from J, leaving 18 bases between. CDR3 DNA sequence: TGTGCCACCAGCCGCAACAGGGGGGGAATGGAGACCCAGTACTTC. Translating it yields CATSRNRGGMETQYF. Full variable domain (remainder filled in from reference TRBV15 and TRBJ2-5): DAMVIQNPRYQVTQFGKPVTLSCSQTLNHNVMYWYQQKSSQAPKLLFHYYDKDFNNEADTPDNFQSRRPNTSFCFLDIRSPGLGDTAMYLCATSRNRGGMETQYFGPGTRLLVL.

This clonotype was detected many times. The chain combines TRBV7-9 with TRBJ2-5; D remains ambiguous. Germline V gene sequence: CDR1 SEHNR, CDR2 FQNEAQ (reference sequence). CDR3 length equals 13 residues. Deletions cut 1 base from V and 2 bases from J, with 5 bases between. This CDR3 is CASSLGRQETQYF. The CDR3 nucleotides are TGTGCCAGCAGCTTAGGGCGGCAAGAGACCCAGTACTTC. Variable domain in full (rest from reference TRBV7-9 and TRBJ2-5): DTGVSQNPRHKITKRGQNVTFRCDPISEHNRLYWYRQTLGQGPEFLTYFQNEAQLEKSRLLSDRFSAERPKGSFSTLEIQRTEQGDSAMYLCASSLGRQETQYFGPGTRLLVL.

This clonotype was seen repeatedly, ten times or more. The chain's CDR3 is CASSLEQGYGYTF. The CDR3 region has the DNA TGCGCCAGCAGCTTGGAACAGGGCTATGGCTACACCTTC. The V and J genes are TRBV5-1 and TRBJ1-2, with TRBD1 as a possible D gene (6 bases). V lost 0 bases, J lost 4 bases, and 7 bases lay in between. CDR3 size: 13 residues. The germline CDR1 and CDR2 sequences are SGHRS and YFSETQ.

This clonotype was seen at least ten times. The chain recombines TRBV9 with TRBJ2-5; 9 nucleotides agree with TRBD2. The CDR3 loop spans 14 amino acids. The V gene's germline CDR1 is SGDLS and CDR2 YYNGEE. V shed 3 bases and J 9 bases; nucleotides not matched to a gene: 9. The CDR3 protein is CASSAGSGSEAQYF. CDR3 in DNA: TGTGCCAGCAGCGCGGGTAGCGGGAGTGAGGCCCAGTACTTC.

This clonotype was seen at least ten times. The V call is TRBV4-2, the J call TRBJ2-3, with D hard to call. Trimming shortened V by 4 bases and J by 10 bases, and 15 bases separated the two germline ends. This CDR3 is 13 amino acids long. Germline V gene sequence: CDR1 LGHNA, CDR2 YNFKEQ. CDR3: CASSPSLKGSQYF. In nucleotides, the CDR3 is TGTGCCAGCAGCCCCTCCCTCAAAGGGTCGCAGTATTTT.

In this sample, this clonotype turned up many times. V is TRBV5-5 and J is TRBJ2-5; 8 bases align to TRBD1. Losses at the gene ends were 7 bases for V and 4 bases for J; bases not matched to a gene: 15. Germline V lookup: CDR1 SGHKS, CDR2 YYEKEE (reference sequence). This CDR3 comprises 16 residues. The CDR3 region is CASLRLGTGGIETQYF. The CDR3 coding sequence is TGTGCCAGCCTACGTCTAGGAACAGGGGGGATAGAGACCCAGTACTTC.

This clonotype was seen ten or more times. V and J are TRBV5-1 and TRBJ1-5; D call uncertain. Germline V gene lookup returns CDR1 SGHRS and CDR2 YFSETQ. V was clipped by 4 bases and J by 1 base, with 15 bases between them. This CDR3 is 16 amino acids long. This CDR3 is CASSTLPMGSNQPQHF. The CDR3 DNA reads TGCGCCAGCAGCACACTACCCATGGGAAGCAATCAGCCCCAGCATTTT. The complete variable domain, with remaining parts taken from reference TRBV5-1 and TRBJ1-5, reads KAGVTQTPRYLIKTRGQQVTLSCSPISGHRSVSWYQQTPGQGLQFLFEYFSETQRNKGNFPGRFSGRQFSNSRSEMNVSTLELGDSALYLCASSTLPMGSNQPQHFGDGTRLSIL.